The 8 T cell receptor beta chains below all came from one sample that was sequenced in a study of T cell changes during pregnancy in multiple sclerosis (dated by TCRdb to the late 2010s). Receptor amplification or capture employed the immunoSEQ multiplex PCR assay. TCRdb limited this immuneACCESS table to in-frame rearrangements with V and J called. A share of clones is missing; checked studies link under half to unresolved V genes, and the rest is unexplained. This sample is represented by 38,000 or so clones; 94% of them were singletons. The ten largest clonotypes hold approximately 0.41% of the sample. The specimen comprised CD4+ T cells from peripheral blood mononuclear cells, sampled in the second trimester of pregnancy. The source is a female donor with multiple sclerosis, enrolled in a pregnancy study.

This chain connects TRBV30 to TRBJ1-4, with 8 nucleotides matching TRBD1. The V and J ends lost 0 bases and 8 bases, in that order; junction bases with no gene match: 14. The CDR3 runs to 17 residues. The germline V gene encodes CDR1 GTSNPN and CDR2 SVGIG (reference sequence). The CDR3 bases are TGTGCCTGGAGTGTACGGACAGGGCCCAGGTTACTCGAAAAACTGTTTTTT. Protein sequence: CAWSVRTGPRLLEKLFF. Using reference TRBV30 and TRBJ1-4 for the parts outside the CDR3, the full variable domain is SQTIHQWPATLVQPVGSPLSLECTVEGTSNPNLYWYRQAAGRGLQLLFYSVGIGQISSEVPQNLSASRPQDRQFILSSKKLLLSDSGFYLCAWSVRTGPRLLEKLFFGSGTQLSVL.

The V and J genes are TRBV5-1 and TRBJ2-3; 8 positions match TRBD1. CDR1 is SGHRS and CDR2 is YFSETQ in the germline V gene. This CDR3 region has 14 residues. Trimming at V came to 0 bases and at J to 4 bases, leaving 1 base not matched to a gene. The CDR3 coding sequence is TGCGCCAGCAGCTTGGACAGGGGGGCAGATACGCAGTATTTT. It encodes CASSLDRGADTQYF.

This rearrangement joins TRBV11-3 to TRBJ2-1; 12 positions match TRBD1. V lost 6 bases and J lost 6; bases outside the gene matches: 6. Germline assignment: CDR1 SGHNT and CDR2 YENEEA. This CDR3 region has 15 residues. The CDR3 DNA follows: TGTGCCAGCAGTCCGGGACAGGGGGCGTTCAATGAGCAGTTCTTC. Translating it yields CASSPGQGAFNEQFF.

V is TRBV19 and J is TRBJ1-3; D is ambiguous. V was shortened by 7 bases and J by 0 bases, with 10 bases between the two germline ends. Germline V lookup: CDR1 LNHDA, CDR2 SQIVND (reference sequence). CDR3 size: 14 residues. The DNA of the CDR3 is TGTGCCAGTACAGAGACAAGCTCTGGAAACACCATATATTTT. Amino acids: CASTETSSGNTIYF.

J is TRBJ2-3 and V is TRBV18; a weak D match, TRBD2 (6 bases). Trimming took off 1 base at V and 0 bases at J, with 17 bases between the two ends. The CDR3 sequence is 18 residues long. Germline V gene lookup returns CDR1 KGHSH and CDR2 LQKENI. The CDR3 sequence: CASSPRDPRGLSTDTQYF. The DNA of the CDR3 is TGTGCCAGCTCACCACGAGATCCCCGGGGGTTAAGCACAGATACGCAGTATTTT.

The chain links TRBV28 to TRBJ1-5; D remains ambiguous. The V gene's germline CDR1 is MDHEN and CDR2 SYDVKM. The CDR3 has 13 residues. The germline V and J ends were trimmed by 6 bases and 5 bases, with 11 bases remaining between them. CDR3 coding DNA: TGTGCCAGCAGCCCAGGACTGCATCAGCCCCAGCATTTT. The encoded protein is CASSPGLHQPQHF.

The V gene is TRBV29-1, the J gene TRBJ2-3, with D possibly TRBD2 on 5 matching bases. CDR3 length equals 13 residues. V lost 4 bases and J lost 5, with 13 bases in between. CDR1 SQVTM and CDR2 ANQGSEA come from the germline V gene. This CDR3 is CSVAQGRGDTQYF. CDR3 bases: TGCAGCGTTGCCCAAGGACGGGGAGATACGCAGTATTTT.

The chain is built from TRBV5-5 and TRBJ1-2; D is possibly TRBD1 (6 bases). Germline V gene data show CDR1 as SGHKS and CDR2 as YYEKEE (reference sequence). The V end lost 4 bases, the J end lost 4 bases, and 11 bases lay between the germline ends. The CDR3 covers 13 residues. The CDR3 is CASSVQGPYGYTF. The CDR3 DNA reads TGTGCCAGCAGCGTACAGGGCCCCTATGGCTACACCTTC.